The 2 T cell receptor beta chains listed next were all sequenced from one sample in a study of cytomegalovirus exposure and HLA in healthy donors. The PCR had 60 Vbeta and 13 Jbeta primers. Clones were read by immunoSEQ multiplex PCR, and TCRdb kept only the in-frame ones, dropping some. The repertoire holds approximately 70,000 clones, around 76% seen once, with over 20% in the top ten. Sequenced material: PBMCs. The receptors originated from a woman in her twenties or thirties in good health and CMV-seropositive.

The chain employs TRBV4-1 and TRBJ1-2, with TRBD1 as a possible D gene (5 bases). Looked up from germline, CDR1 is MGHRA and CDR2 is YSYEKL. V gave up 0 bases and J gave up 7 bases, with 9 bases separating them. The CDR3 totals 13 residues. CDR3 sequence reads: CASSQDRAGGYTF. DNA of the CDR3: TGCGCCAGCAGCCAAGACAGGGCTGGTGGCTACACCTTC.

V usage is TRBV10-3 and J usage is TRBJ2-7; 12 bases are shared with TRBD2. V shed 3 bases, J shed 2 bases, and the junction held 5 bases outside the gene matches. This CDR3 comprises 16 residues. From germline, CDR1 is ENHRY and CDR2 SYGVKD. CDR3 amino acids: CAISDQTSGSAYEQYF. CDR3 sequence (DNA): TGTGCCATCAGTGACCAGACTAGCGGGAGCGCCTACGAGCAGTACTTC.